The rows below give T cell receptor beta chains drawn from one sample of a study of blood T cell repertoires in COVID-19. Sequencing used immunoSEQ multiplex PCR; TCRdb keeps in-frame clones, though not all of them. The sample gives approximately 250,000 clones, 88% of which show up once; 2% to 2.5% is in the top ten. The sample consisted of PBMCs or T cells enriched from blood (not recorded which). Receptors were obtained from a woman aged 55-69 years in a cohort exposed to, infected with or recovered from COVID-19 (not recorded which). Both conserved end residues are part of each CDR3. The D gene is left open where the match is weak. Size is stated for part of the rows, as once, few or many counts, or as a class when the clone is expanded.

v_gene: TRBV6-5
d_gene: TRBD1
j_gene: TRBJ2-3
abundance: .
CDR3aa: CASSLRDREQNTQYF
CDR3nt: TGTGCCAGCAGTCTCCGGGACAGGGAGCAAAATACGCAGTATTTT

v_gene: TRBV19
d_gene: TRBD1
j_gene: TRBJ1-6
abundance: few
CDR3aa: CASSTTGGRNSPLHF
CDR3nt: TGTGCCAGTAGTACGACAGGGGGCCGTAATTCACCCCTCCACTTT

v_gene: TRBV18
d_gene: TRBD1
j_gene: TRBJ1-5
abundance: .
CDR3aa: CASSPNRGTGAVFNQPQHF
CDR3nt: TGTGCCAGCTCACCTAATAGGGGGACAGGGGCCGTATTCAATCAGCCCCAGCATTTT

v_gene: TRBV24-1
d_gene: .
j_gene: TRBJ1-4
abundance: .
CDR3aa: CATSDFRNEKLFF
CDR3nt: TGTGCCACCAGTGATTTCCGGAATGAAAAACTGTTTTTT

v_gene: TRBV10-1
d_gene: .
j_gene: TRBJ2-2
abundance: .
CDR3aa: CASSDSAGSGTGELFF
CDR3nt: TGCGCCAGCAGTGATTCGGCAGGGTCGGGCACCGGGGAGCTGTTTTTT

v_gene: TRBV5-1
d_gene: .
j_gene: TRBJ1-4
abundance: .
CDR3aa: CASTQGLKSGEKLFF
CDR3nt: TGCGCCAGCACGCAGGGGCTTAAGTCCGGCGAAAAACTGTTTTTT

v_gene: TRBV5-1
d_gene: TRBD1
j_gene: TRBJ1-2
abundance: .
CDR3aa: CASSSGQIYGYTF
CDR3nt: TGCGCCAGCAGCTCGGGACAGATCTATGGCTACACCTTC

v_gene: TRBV2
d_gene: TRBD1
j_gene: TRBJ2-7
abundance: .
CDR3aa: CASSEDRGYEQYF
CDR3nt: TGTGCCAGCAGTGAAGACAGGGGCTACGAGCAGTACTTC

v_gene: TRBV7-8
d_gene: TRBD1
j_gene: TRBJ1-5
abundance: .
CDR3aa: CASSDRAKQPQHF
CDR3nt: TGTGCCAGCAGCGACAGGGCGAAGCAGCCCCAGCATTTT

v_gene: TRBV2
d_gene: .
j_gene: TRBJ1-2
abundance: .
CDR3aa: CASSPTGHYGYTF
CDR3nt: TGTGCCAGCAGCCCGACGGGTCACTATGGCTACACCTTC

v_gene: TRBV9
d_gene: TRBD2
j_gene: TRBJ2-1
abundance: .
CDR3aa: CASSFLSELAGSYSYNEQFF
CDR3nt: TGTGCCAGCAGCTTTTTGTCTGAACTAGCGGGATCCTACTCCTACAATGAGCAGTTCTTC

v_gene: TRBV3-1/TRBV3-2
d_gene: .
j_gene: TRBJ2-1
abundance: .
CDR3aa: CASSQDRDTGSYNEQFF
CDR3nt: TGTGCCAGCAGCCAAGATAGGGACACGGGCTCCTACAATGAGCAGTTCTTC

v_gene: TRBV28
d_gene: TRBD1
j_gene: TRBJ1-5
abundance: .
CDR3aa: CASSFPTGLSQPQHF
CDR3nt: TGTGCCAGCAGTTTCCCGACAGGGTTGAGTCAGCCCCAGCATTTT

v_gene: TRBV19
d_gene: .
j_gene: TRBJ2-5
abundance: once
CDR3aa: CASTFSGTQYF
CDR3nt: TGTGCCAGTACCTTTTCAGGGACCCAGTACTTC

v_gene: TRBV2
d_gene: TRBD1
j_gene: TRBJ1-2
abundance: .
CDR3aa: CASRAHGTVQNYGYTF
CDR3nt: TGTGCCAGCAGAGCGCACGGGACAGTCCAAAACTATGGCTACACCTTC

v_gene: TRBV2
d_gene: TRBD1
j_gene: TRBJ1-1
abundance: once
CDR3aa: CASSEVGGGRAEAFF
CDR3nt: TGTGCCAGCAGTGAAGTTGGAGGGGGCAGGGCTGAAGCTTTCTTT

v_gene: TRBV28
d_gene: .
j_gene: TRBJ1-6
abundance: .
CDR3aa: CASSFYSADNSPLHF
CDR3nt: TGTGCCAGCAGTTTCTACTCCGCGGATAATTCACCCCTCCACTTT

v_gene: TRBV5-5
d_gene: .
j_gene: TRBJ2-2
abundance: .
CDR3aa: CASSLVERVGELFF
CDR3nt: TGTGCCAGCAGCTTGGTCGAGAGGGTCGGGGAGCTGTTTTTT

v_gene: TRBV5-1
d_gene: TRBD1
j_gene: TRBJ2-7
abundance: .
CDR3aa: CASSRPGQPYEQYF
CDR3nt: TGCGCCAGCAGCCGCCCGGGACAGCCCTACGAGCAGTACTTC

v_gene: TRBV11-1
d_gene: TRBD2
j_gene: TRBJ2-1
abundance: .
CDR3aa: CASSLAGTSGRAGEQFF
CDR3nt: TGTGCCAGCAGCTTAGCGGGGACTAGCGGGAGGGCCGGTGAGCAGTTCTTC

v_gene: TRBV4-2
d_gene: TRBD2
j_gene: TRBJ2-1
abundance: .
CDR3aa: CASSQLAGTQVRFF
CDR3nt: TGTGCCAGCAGCCAACTAGCGGGAACACAAGTTCGGTTCTTC

v_gene: TRBV5-1
d_gene: .
j_gene: TRBJ1-2
abundance: .
CDR3aa: CASSWDTDKGYGYTF
CDR3nt: TGCGCCAGCAGCTGGGACACCGACAAGGGTTATGGCTACACCTTC

v_gene: TRBV10-1
d_gene: .
j_gene: TRBJ2-2
abundance: .
CDR3aa: CASSDDRAAQNTGELFF
CDR3nt: TGCGCCAGCAGTGATGACCGCGCGGCCCAAAACACCGGGGAGCTGTTTTTT

v_gene: TRBV7-2
d_gene: .
j_gene: TRBJ1-5
abundance: .
CDR3aa: CASSFSTGNQPQHF
CDR3nt: TGTGCCAGCAGCTTTTCAACAGGGAATCAGCCCCAGCATTTT

v_gene: TRBV5-1
d_gene: .
j_gene: TRBJ1-6
abundance: .
CDR3aa: CASSLRGDNSPLHF
CDR3nt: TGCGCCAGCAGCTTGCGGGGGGATAATTCACCCCTCCACTTT

v_gene: TRBV19
d_gene: .
j_gene: TRBJ1-1
abundance: .
CDR3aa: CASSVYQGNTEAFF
CDR3nt: TGTGCCAGTAGCGTTTACCAGGGGAACACTGAAGCTTTCTTT

v_gene: TRBV6-2/TRBV6-3
d_gene: .
j_gene: TRBJ1-1
abundance: many
CDR3aa: CASSLTGDTEAFF
CDR3nt: TGTGCCAGCAGCCTCACAGGAGACACTGAAGCTTTCTTT

v_gene: TRBV7-9
d_gene: TRBD2
j_gene: TRBJ2-2
abundance: .
CDR3aa: CASSLRGLAGGVAGELFF
CDR3nt: TGTGCCAGCAGCTTAAGGGGACTAGCGGGAGGTGTCGCCGGGGAGCTGTTTTTT

v_gene: TRBV5-8
d_gene: TRBD2
j_gene: TRBJ2-3
abundance: .
CDR3aa: CASSLRGGTDTQYF
CDR3nt: TGTGCCAGCAGCTTGCGGGGGGGCACAGATACGCAGTATTTT

v_gene: TRBV9
d_gene: .
j_gene: TRBJ2-1
abundance: .
CDR3aa: CASSSREGEGLHEQFF
CDR3nt: TGTGCCAGCAGCTCCCGCGAGGGGGAGGGCCTACATGAGCAGTTCTTC

v_gene: TRBV7-9
d_gene: .
j_gene: TRBJ1-6
abundance: few
CDR3aa: CASSLMQEDSPLHF
CDR3nt: TGTGCCAGCAGCTTAATGCAGGAGGATTCACCCCTCCACTTT

v_gene: TRBV11-3
d_gene: TRBD2
j_gene: TRBJ2-7
abundance: once
CDR3aa: CASSLGGGRKSYEQYF
CDR3nt: TGTGCCAGCAGCTTAGGTGGCGGGAGGAAATCCTACGAGCAGTACTTC

v_gene: TRBV27
d_gene: .
j_gene: TRBJ2-7
abundance: .
CDR3aa: CASSQGVASAAYEQYF
CDR3nt: TGTGCCAGCAGTCAAGGAGTGGCTAGCGCGGCCTACGAGCAGTACTTC

v_gene: TRBV28
d_gene: .
j_gene: TRBJ1-1
abundance: .
CDR3aa: CASKQPGPRGEAFF
CDR3nt: TGTGCCAGCAAACAGCCTGGACCAAGGGGTGAAGCTTTCTTT

v_gene: TRBV6-1
d_gene: .
j_gene: TRBJ1-6
abundance: .
CDR3aa: CASSEGADNSPLHF
CDR3nt: TGTGCCAGCAGTGAAGGGGCAGATAATTCACCCCTCCACTTT

v_gene: TRBV7-8
d_gene: .
j_gene: TRBJ2-7
abundance: few
CDR3aa: CASSAVPSEGSEQYF
CDR3nt: TGTGCCAGCAGCGCGGTTCCCAGCGAGGGTTCCGAGCAGTACTTC

v_gene: TRBV9
d_gene: .
j_gene: TRBJ1-6
abundance: once
CDR3aa: CASSGPGQRASPLHF
CDR3nt: TGTGCCAGCAGCGGACCGGGCCAGAGGGCTTCACCCCTCCACTTT

v_gene: TRBV10-2
d_gene: TRBD1
j_gene: TRBJ2-2
abundance: .
CDR3aa: CASKDRVYNRGNTGELFF
CDR3nt: TGCGCCAGCAAAGATCGGGTATATAACAGGGGGAACACCGGGGAGCTGTTTTTT

v_gene: TRBV19
d_gene: TRBD1
j_gene: TRBJ2-5
abundance: .
CDR3aa: CASGTGAGETQYF
CDR3nt: TGTGCCAGTGGGACAGGGGCGGGAGAGACCCAGTACTTC

v_gene: TRBV27
d_gene: TRBD1
j_gene: TRBJ1-4
abundance: once
CDR3aa: CASSLARQGFLVGNEKLFF
CDR3nt: TGTGCCAGCAGTCTCGCCCGACAGGGTTTTCTGGTCGGTAATGAAAAACTGTTTTTT

v_gene: TRBV6-2/TRBV6-3
d_gene: TRBD2
j_gene: TRBJ2-1
abundance: .
CDR3aa: CASSPLAAYNEQFF
CDR3nt: TGTGCCAGCAGTCCGCTAGCGGCCTACAATGAGCAGTTCTTC

v_gene: TRBV29-1
d_gene: .
j_gene: TRBJ2-3
abundance: once
CDR3aa: CSSGERADTQYF
CDR3nt: TGCAGCTCAGGGGAGAGGGCAGATACGCAGTATTTT

v_gene: TRBV12-3/TRBV12-4
d_gene: .
j_gene: TRBJ2-5
abundance: .
CDR3aa: CASSPGETQYF
CDR3nt: TGTGCCAGCAGTCCAGGCGAGACCCAGTACTTC

v_gene: TRBV15
d_gene: .
j_gene: TRBJ2-7
abundance: .
CDR3aa: CATSREGRTEQYF
CDR3nt: TGTGCCACCAGCAGAGAGGGCCGTACAGAGCAGTACTTC

v_gene: TRBV2
d_gene: TRBD2
j_gene: TRBJ2-2
abundance: .
CDR3aa: CAGEPSSGRGAGELFF
CDR3nt: TGTGCCGGAGAACCTAGTAGCGGGAGAGGGGCCGGGGAGCTGTTTTTT

v_gene: TRBV18
d_gene: TRBD1
j_gene: TRBJ1-6
abundance: .
CDR3aa: CASSQDRGNSPLHF
CDR3nt: TGTGCCAGCTCGCAGGACAGGGGCAATTCACCCCTCCACTTT

v_gene: TRBV30
d_gene: TRBD2
j_gene: TRBJ2-7
abundance: .
CDR3aa: CAWTGTSGRSSYEQYF
CDR3nt: TGTGCCTGGACCGGGACTAGCGGGAGGTCCTCCTACGAGCAGTACTTC

v_gene: TRBV15
d_gene: .
j_gene: TRBJ2-7
abundance: once
CDR3aa: CATSREERGSYEQYF
CDR3nt: TGTGCCACCAGCAGAGAAGAAAGGGGCTCCTACGAGCAGTACTTC

v_gene: TRBV6-5
d_gene: TRBD1
j_gene: TRBJ1-1
abundance: .
CDR3aa: CASSPQGIPNTEAFF
CDR3nt: TGTGCCAGCAGTCCACAGGGGATTCCGAACACTGAAGCTTTCTTT

v_gene: TRBV5-1
d_gene: TRBD1
j_gene: TRBJ2-2
abundance: .
CDR3aa: CASRPPGQGPTGELFF
CDR3nt: TGCGCCAGCAGACCACCGGGACAGGGGCCCACCGGGGAGCTGTTTTTT

v_gene: TRBV3-1/TRBV3-2
d_gene: TRBD2
j_gene: TRBJ2-1
abundance: .
CDR3aa: CASSQGTSGISYNEQFF
CDR3nt: TGTGCCAGCAGCCAAGGGACTAGCGGGATTTCCTACAATGAGCAGTTCTTC

v_gene: TRBV6-6
d_gene: TRBD1
j_gene: TRBJ1-5
abundance: .
CDR3aa: CASNPGQGSNQPQHF
CDR3nt: TGTGCCAGCAATCCGGGACAGGGGAGCAATCAGCCCCAGCATTTT

v_gene: TRBV21-1
d_gene: .
j_gene: TRBJ2-7
abundance: .
CDR3aa: CASSKRSLVSGHSYEQYF
CDR3nt: TGTGCCAGCAGCAAAAGGAGCCTGGTTAGCGGGCACTCCTACGAGCAGTACTTC

v_gene: TRBV29-1
d_gene: .
j_gene: TRBJ2-1
abundance: .
CDR3aa: CSVAEGVF
CDR3nt: TGCAGCGTTGCCGAGGGAGTCTTC